The next 19 T cell receptor delta chains were all read from a single sample in a study of γδ T cells in repeated Plasmodium falciparum infection listed by TCRdb under 2021. Library generation was performed with multiplex PCR. The sequencer was an Illumina MiSeq. TCRdb called clones anew from the public reads via CATT; matching DNA rows were later pooled. For this sample the table gives some 100,000 delta-chain clones, of which 1.4% were detected only once. Together, the top ten hold roughly 9.5% of the sample. For bulk TCR repertoire analysis, Vgamma9/Vdelta2+ and Vdelta2-negative gammadelta T cell populations were flow-sorted out of peripheral blood mononuclear cells. The sequencing sample was made of gamma-delta T cells from blood. These TCRs come from a pool of human donors (malaria-infected and uninfected, not separated).

This clone was seen a handful of times. This likely came from a read error, as a far larger clone is one base away. The same CDR3 also results from other DNA sequences found in this sample. The chain combines TRDV1 with TRDJ4; perhaps TRDD2 as D (5 bases). The J gene, not given by TCRdb, was assigned here from a germline match of the nucleotide sequence. In germline, CDR1 is TSWWSYY, CDR2 QGS. There are 18 residues in the CDR3. V lost 0 bases, J lost 1 base, and 21 bases lay in between. The chain's CDR3 is CALGELTLRRYAVRPLIF. For the CDR3, the DNA is TGTGCTCTTGGGGAACTTACCCTACGGCGCTACGCGGTCAGACCCCTGATCTTT.

About this clone itself: The translation of this DNA and the TCRdb protein of a much larger clone differ at residue 10, probably owing to a read error; the protein shown here is translated from the DNA. This CDR3 reads CALGIGGGLRDKLIF. DNA for the CDR3: TGTGCTCTCGGGATCGGTGGGGGACTACGCGATAAACTCATCTTT. V and J are TRDV1 and TRDJ1; 7 positions match TRDD3. Looked up from germline, CDR1 is TSWWSYY and CDR2 is QGS. The V and J ends lost 9 bases and 4 bases, in that order; junction bases with no gene match: 14. The CDR3 is made up of 15 amino acids.

This clone was observed a handful of times. The protein TCRdb gives is from a much larger clone and does not agree with this DNA's translation at residue 12, likely a read error; the protein shown here comes from the DNA. The V call is TRDV1, the J call TRDJ1; D not certain. Germline V gene data show CDR1 as TSWWSYY and CDR2 as QGS. This CDR3 has 14 amino acids. The CDR3 DNA reads as TGTGCTCTTGGGGGTGCCGGGTACACCGATAAACCCATCTTT. Translating gives CALGGAGYTDKPIF.

This clone occurred a few times. This likely traces to a read error, being one base from a far larger clone. Other DNA sequences within the sample encode an identical CDR3. No J gene was called, and the V gene is TRDV2; the DNA was not compared with TRDD3, the D call given in the table. This CDR3 is built from 24 residues. CDR1 and CDR2 from the germline V gene are GEAIGNYY and EKD. CDR3 DNA sequence: TGTGCCTGTGACCCTCTTACTTCAGTACTGGGGGATACTTCTCTTTCCACGTACACCGATAAACTCATCTTC. Translation gives CACDPLTSVLGDTSLSTYTDKLIF.

The CDR3 loop is CALGELVGDTGYTDKLIF. The CDR3 DNA sequence: TGTGCTCTTGGGGAACTAGTGGGGGATACGGGCTACACCGATAAACTCATCTTT. The V call is TRDV1, the J call TRDJ1; 11 bases line up with TRDD3. The J gene was missing in TCRdb and was found by matching the end of the DNA to germline. CDR3 length equals 18 residues. Trimming took 0 bases from V and 0 from J; bases not matched to a gene: 6. Germline lookup yields CDR1 TSWWSYY and CDR2 QGS.

This clone was observed a handful of times. TCRdb records a much larger clone's protein for this DNA, with a difference at residue 11 that likely arises from a read error; the protein given is the translation of the DNA. The J gene is TRDJ1, the V gene TRDV1; TRDD3 agrees at 7 bases. TCRdb supplies no J gene; here it was assigned by aligning the nucleotide sequence to germline. The germline gives CDR1 TSWWSYY, CDR2 QGS. The V segment lost 1 base and the J segment 0 bases; nucleotides outside the gene matches: 14. The CDR3 loop spans 19 amino acids. CDR3 DNA: TGTGCTCTTGGGGAACCCTCCGGGGGATCCTCTCCACACACCGATAAACTCATCTTT. Translating gives CALGEPSGGSSPHTDKLIF.

This clone appeared many times. The gene calls are TRDV1 and TRDJ1; tentative D call: TRDD3 (8 bases). V lost 2 bases, J lost 0 bases, and 31 bases lay in between. The germline CDR1 and CDR2 sequences are TSWWSYY and QGS. The CDR3 is made up of 22 amino acids. CDR3 loop: CALGELLVLPVGYAPYTDKLIF. CDR3 sequence (DNA): TGTGCTCTTGGGGAATTATTGGTCCTTCCTGTGGGATACGCGCCATACACCGATAAACTCATCTTT.

This clone was found a few times. The protein TCRdb gives is from a much larger clone and does not agree with this DNA's translation at residue 10, likely a read error; the protein shown here comes from the DNA. The chain combines TRDV2 with TRDJ1; D is unclear. The J gene is not listed in TCRdb, so it was assigned here from a DNA match to germline. The CDR3 is made up of 15 amino acids. V lost 0 bases and J 4 bases, leaving 14 bases between the germline ends. Germline V CDR1 and CDR2: GEAIGNYY, EKD. CDR3 protein: CACDTGAAYIDKLIF. Here the CDR3 DNA reads TGTGCCTGTGACACCGGAGCCGCGTACATCGATAAACTCATCTTT.

This clone has just a few counts. TCRdb records a much larger clone's protein for this DNA, with a difference at residue 6 that likely arises from a read error; the protein given is the translation of the DNA. The V and J genes are TRDV2 and TRDJ3, with 9 positions matching TRDD3. TCRdb does not report a J gene; here it was assigned by matching the DNA to germline references. The trim removed 0 bases at V and 1 base at J, leaving 15 bases unmatched. This CDR3 is built from 22 residues. Germline V gives CDR1 GEAIGNYY, CDR2 EKD. The CDR3 protein is CACDTATIGDTQGSWDTRQMFF. DNA for the CDR3: TGTGCCTGTGACACCGCTACGATAGGGGATACGCAAGGGTCCTGGGACACCCGACAGATGTTTTTC.

To note about this clone: Translating this DNA gives a protein that differs at residue 10 from the TCRdb one, which belongs to a much larger clone; a read error is likely, and the protein shown is this translation. CDR3 coding DNA: TGTGCTCTTGGGGAAAGGGGCATGACTCTCACTGGGGGATACGCGGTGTACACCGATAAACTCATCTTT. Protein: CALGERGMTLTGGYAVYTDKLIF. V and J are TRDV1 and TRDJ1, with 13 positions matching TRDD3. As TCRdb names no J gene, one was assigned here on the basis of a DNA match to germline. Germline CDR1 is TSWWSYY and CDR2 is QGS. Germline trimming cut 2 bases from V and 0 bases from J; bases unmatched to any gene: 21. This CDR3 contains 23 residues.

On this clone: A far larger clone lies a single base away; this is likely a read error. The sample has other DNA sequences that encode this CDR3 too. For the CDR3, the DNA is TGTGCCTCCGGATACGAAACCGGGGGAAAAAGTCGTAAACTCATCTTT. Amino acids: CASGYETGGKSRKLIF. The chain employs TRDV3 and TRDJ1; 7 bases match TRDD3. Germline loops: CDR1 TVYSNPD, CDR2 GDNSRS (reference sequence). The CDR3 contains 16 residues. The trim removed 4 bases at V and 7 bases at J, leaving 21 bases unmatched. Full variable domain (outside the CDR3, taken from reference TRDV3 and TRDJ1): CDKVTQSSPDQTVASGSEVVLLCTYDTVYSNPDLFWYRIRPDYSFQFVFYGDNSRSEGADFTQGRFSVKHILTQKAFHLVISPVRTEDSATYYCASGYETGGKSRKLIFGKGTRVTVEP.

About this clone: The protein given by TCRdb reflects a much larger clone and differs at residue 5 from this DNA's translation, likely from a read error; the protein shown is the DNA's translation. This chain connects TRDV2 to TRDJ3; 13 bases fit TRDD3. The J gene, missing from TCRdb, was assigned here through DNA to germline matching. There are 24 residues in the CDR3. The V and J ends lost 4 bases and 0 bases, in that order; junction bases with no gene match: 20. CDR1 and CDR2 (germline): GEAIGNYY, EKD. The CDR3 region has the DNA TGTGCCTGTGAAGAAGGGGGTACTGGGGGATACGCGATAACCAGCTCCTGGGACACCCGACAGATGTTTTTC. Translation: CACEEGGTGGYAITSSWDTRQMFF.

This clone has at least ten counts. The genes are TRDV1 and TRDJ1, with TRDD3 identical over 10 bases. Germline CDR1 is TSWWSYY and CDR2 is QGS. Unmatched junction bases numbered 3, after V lost 5 bases and J lost 0 bases. There are 15 residues in the CDR3. The CDR3 region has the DNA TGTGCTCTTGGGACTACTGGGGGATACACCGATAAACTCATCTTT. Translation: CALGTTGGYTDKLIF.

This clone showed up many times. The TCRdb protein, from a much larger clone, departs from this DNA's translation at residue 11, likely by read error; the protein shown derives from the DNA. The chain links TRDV2 to TRDJ1; weak D call: TRDD3 (6 bases). Germline matching of the DNA provided the J gene here, since TCRdb leaves it blank. This CDR3 comprises 21 residues. Germline CDR1 reads GEAIGNYY; CDR2 reads EKD. The V gene lost 3 bases and the J gene lost 7 bases, with 38 bases spanning the gap. The CDR3 loop reads CACDRVSPTGRYPRGRGKLIF. CDR3 DNA: TGTGCCTGTGACCGTGTTTCCCCCACTGGGAGATACCCGCGCGGACGAGGTAAACTCATCTTT.

Remarks on this clone: With a much larger clone just one base away, this may be a read error. This chain connects TRDV1 to TRDJ3, with D maybe TRDD3 (6 bases). TCRdb carries no J gene annotation; the J gene was assigned here by matching the DNA with germline. Germline V gene sequence: CDR1 TSWWSYY, CDR2 QGS. This CDR3 is built from 16 residues. V was clipped by 7 bases and J by 2 bases, with 12 bases between them. CDR3 sequence (DNA): TGTGCTCTTGCGCTGGGGCCCCCCTGGGACACCCGACAGATGTTTTTC. This sequence encodes CALALGPPWDTRQMFF.

This clone was seen a handful of times. A far more abundant clone sits one base away, making this likely a read error. This CDR3 is also generated by other DNA sequences in the sample. This rearrangement joins TRDV1 to TRDJ1; 9 nucleotides match TRDD2. The J gene is not listed in TCRdb, so it was assigned here from a DNA match to germline. Germline CDR1 and CDR2: TSWWSYY and QGS. J gave up 2 bases and V 2 bases, and 21 bases lay outside the gene matches. The CDR3 totals 21 residues. The CDR3 spells CALGEKAFLHLVLLHTDKLIF. The DNA of the CDR3 is TGTGCTCTTGGGGAAAAGGCCTTCCTACACCTAGTACTCCTTCATACCGATAAACTCATCTTT.

The chain uses TRDV1 and TRDJ1, with D possibly matching TRDD3 (5 bases). Since TCRdb gives no J gene, matching the DNA to germline was used here to assign it. CDR3 length: 17 residues. With 1 base removed from V and 5 bases from J, the gap between germline ends came to 20 bases. The germline gives CDR1 TSWWSYY, CDR2 QGS. The CDR3 DNA reads as TGTGCTCTTGGGGAACGCCTCTTCTCCCGGGGAGAAGATAAACTCATCTTT. Protein: CALGERLFSRGEDKLIF.

In this sample, this clone turned up many times. V is TRDV1 and J is TRDJ1; 8 nucleotides align to TRDD3. TCRdb does not report a J gene; here it was assigned by matching the DNA to germline references. Unmatched junction bases numbered 18, after V lost 3 bases and J lost 0 bases. Germline-derived CDR1 and CDR2 are TSWWSYY and QGS. The CDR3 has 20 amino acids. CDR3 DNA: TGTGCTCTTGGGGACTCCCTGAGGGACTGGGGGTCCCCGTACACCGATAAACTCATCTTT. Encoded protein: CALGDSLRDWGSPYTDKLIF.

In this sample, this clone turned up a few times. With only one base between it and a far larger clone, this is likely a read error. Other DNA sequences in the sample encode the same CDR3. The rearrangement links TRDV1 to TRDJ1, with TRDD3 identical over 11 bases. No J gene was available from TCRdb, and it was assigned here by a germline match of the DNA. The CDR3 length is 19 residues. CDR1 is TSWWSYY, CDR2 QGS, per germline. In nucleotides, the CDR3 is TGCGCTCTTTCTTCCTTCCTCGGCTGGGGGATACATAGTTCCGATAAACTCATCTTT. It codes for CALSSFLGWGIHSSDKLIF.